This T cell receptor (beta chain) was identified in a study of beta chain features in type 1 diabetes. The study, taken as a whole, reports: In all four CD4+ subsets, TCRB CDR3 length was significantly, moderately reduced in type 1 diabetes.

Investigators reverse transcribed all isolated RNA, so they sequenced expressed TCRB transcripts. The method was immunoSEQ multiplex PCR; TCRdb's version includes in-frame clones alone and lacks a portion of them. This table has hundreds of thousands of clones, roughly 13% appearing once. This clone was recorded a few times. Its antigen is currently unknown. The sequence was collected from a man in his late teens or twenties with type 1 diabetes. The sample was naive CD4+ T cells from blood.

DNA of the CDR3: TGTGCCATCAGTGTAGGGAGTACTGAAGCTTTCTTT. The encoded protein is CAISVGSTEAFF. The chain joins TRBV10-3 to TRBJ1-1; D unclear. This CDR3 contains 12 residues. Trimming shortened V by 4 bases and J by 5 bases, and 8 bases separated the two germline ends. Germline CDR1 and CDR2: ENHRY and SYGVKD.